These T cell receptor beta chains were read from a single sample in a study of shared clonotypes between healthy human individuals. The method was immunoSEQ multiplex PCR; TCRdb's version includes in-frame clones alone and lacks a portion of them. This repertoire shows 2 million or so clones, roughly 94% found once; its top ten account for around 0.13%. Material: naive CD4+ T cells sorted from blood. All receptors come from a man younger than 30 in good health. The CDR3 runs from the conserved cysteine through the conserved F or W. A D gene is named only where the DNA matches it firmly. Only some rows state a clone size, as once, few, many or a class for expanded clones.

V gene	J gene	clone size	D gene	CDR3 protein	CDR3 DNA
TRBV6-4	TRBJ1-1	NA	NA	CASSVQMNTEAFF	TGTGCCAGCAGTGTTCAGATGAACACTGAAGCTTTCTTT
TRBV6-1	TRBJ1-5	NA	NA	CASSEGGTGNQPQHF	TGTGCCAGCAGTGAAGGGGGAACAGGCAATCAGCCCCAGCATTTT
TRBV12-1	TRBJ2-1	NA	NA	CASSSLPPGAGRCNEQFF	TGTGCCAGCAGCTCTTTACCCCCTGGGGCGGGGCGGTGCAATGAGCAGTTCTTC
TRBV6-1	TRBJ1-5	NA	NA	CASSEERDLQPQHF	TGTGCCAGCAGTGAAGAAAGGGACCTTCAGCCCCAGCATTTT
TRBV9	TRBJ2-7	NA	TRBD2	CASSPRGLAGNYEQYF	TGTGCCAGCAGCCCTAGGGGACTAGCGGGGAACTACGAGCAGTACTTC
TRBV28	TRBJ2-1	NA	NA	CASTGTYNEQFF	TGTGCCAGTACGGGGACCTACAATGAGCAGTTCTTC
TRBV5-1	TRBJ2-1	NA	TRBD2	CASSLVSSGGAESYNEQFF	TGCGCCAGCAGCTTGGTTAGTAGCGGGGGGGCGGAGTCCTACAATGAGCAGTTCTTC
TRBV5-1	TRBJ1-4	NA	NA	CASSLPQKDEKLFF	TGCGCCAGCAGCTTGCCCCAGAAGGATGAAAAACTGTTTTTT
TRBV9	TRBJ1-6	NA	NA	CASTKGDSGNSPLHF	TGTGCCAGCACCAAAGGGGATTCGGGTAACTCACCCCTCCACTTT
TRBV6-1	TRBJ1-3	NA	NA	CASSEFWGAGNTIYF	TGTGCCAGCAGTGAATTCTGGGGCGCTGGAAACACCATATATTTT
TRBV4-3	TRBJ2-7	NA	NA	CASSQEATRGSYEQYF	TGCGCCAGCAGCCAAGAAGCGACTAGAGGGTCCTACGAGCAGTACTTC
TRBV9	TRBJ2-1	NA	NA	CASSDASSYNEQFF	TGTGCCAGCAGCGACGCTAGCTCCTACAATGAGCAGTTCTTC
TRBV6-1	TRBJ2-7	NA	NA	CASSGERFSYEQYF	TGTGCCAGCAGTGGGGAGCGGTTCTCCTACGAGCAGTACTTC
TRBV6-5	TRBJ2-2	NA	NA	CASSYGPVGELFF	TGTGCCAGCAGTTACGGACCTGTCGGGGAGCTGTTTTTT
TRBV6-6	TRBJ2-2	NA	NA	CASSYPGIRNTGELFF	TGTGCCAGCAGTTACCCAGGGATACGGAACACCGGGGAGCTGTTTTTT
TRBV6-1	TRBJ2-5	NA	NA	CASSEPGSGTQYF	TGTGCCAGCAGTGAACCAGGGTCCGGGACCCAGTACTTC
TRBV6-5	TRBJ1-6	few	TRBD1	CAARDRFNSPLHF	TGTGCCGCCCGGGACAGGTTCAATTCACCCCTCCACTTT
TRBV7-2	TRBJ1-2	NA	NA	CASAGVDYGYTF	TGTGCCAGTGCGGGGGTTGACTATGGCTACACCTTC
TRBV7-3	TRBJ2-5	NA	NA	CASSRDYQETQYF	TGTGCCAGCAGCAGGGACTACCAAGAGACCCAGTACTTC
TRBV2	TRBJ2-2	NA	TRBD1	CASHSAGTANTGELFF	TGTGCCAGCCATTCCGCCGGGACAGCGAACACCGGGGAGCTGTTTTTT
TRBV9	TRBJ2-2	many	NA	CASSVSGGTGELFF	TGTGCCAGCAGCGTCAGCGGTGGGACCGGGGAGCTGTTTTTT
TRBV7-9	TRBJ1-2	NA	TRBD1	CASSPLDRDDYGYTF	TGTGCCAGCAGCCCACTGGACAGGGATGACTATGGCTACACCTTC